A single T cell receptor (beta chain) is shown here with its context. Its antigen is still unknown. This sample was taken from a study of OX40 agonist ivuxolimab in advanced cancers. Study details: Partial response was recorded in three patients: one hepatocellular carcinoma and two cutaneous melanoma cases.

Autoimmune disease history or systemic immunosuppression led to patients being barred. Findings of the study overall: Both CD4+ and CD8+ T cell populations in blood had undergone clonal expansion by week 6 at 0.1 to 3.0 mg/kg. Average numbers of expanded clones were greater in CD8+ T cells than in CD4+.

The CDR3 extends over 14 amino acids. CDR1 is SGHNT, CDR2 YENEEA, per germline. V was clipped by 8 bases and J by 6 bases; unmatched bases: 10. Assay used: immunoSEQ multiplex PCR; TCRdb lists only in-frame clones, some missing. This sample has just under 85,000 clones, with roughly 83% found just once. The sample in question was CD4+ or CD8+ T cells sorted from blood, obtained in a trial of the OX40 agonist ivuxolimab. The TCR was taken from an adult with an advanced solid tumor such as melanoma, head and neck, liver or kidney cancer. The chain recombines TRBV11-3 with TRBJ2-1; the match to TRBD1 covers 7 bases. CDR3 residues: CASRWTGVANEQFF. For the CDR3, the DNA is TGTGCCAGCCGATGGACAGGTGTTGCCAATGAGCAGTTCTTC.